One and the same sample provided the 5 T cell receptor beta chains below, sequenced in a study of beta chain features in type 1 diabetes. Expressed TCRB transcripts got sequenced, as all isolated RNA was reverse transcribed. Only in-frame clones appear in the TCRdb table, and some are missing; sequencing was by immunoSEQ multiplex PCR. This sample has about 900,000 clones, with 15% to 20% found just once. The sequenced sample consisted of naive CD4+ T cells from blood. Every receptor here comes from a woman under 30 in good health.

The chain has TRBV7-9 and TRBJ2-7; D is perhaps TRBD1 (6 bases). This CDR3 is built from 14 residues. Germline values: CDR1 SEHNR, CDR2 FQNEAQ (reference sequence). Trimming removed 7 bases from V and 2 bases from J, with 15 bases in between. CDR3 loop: CASTTDRMTYEQYF. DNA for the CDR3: TGTGCCAGCACTACGGACAGAATGACCTACGAGCAGTACTTC.

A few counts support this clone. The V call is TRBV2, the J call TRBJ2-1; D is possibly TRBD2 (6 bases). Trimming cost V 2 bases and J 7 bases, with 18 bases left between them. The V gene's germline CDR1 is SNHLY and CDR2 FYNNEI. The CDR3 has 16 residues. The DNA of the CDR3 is TGTGCCAGCAGTGAATTCGGGGAGGCAAGTCTAAATGAGCAGTTCTTC. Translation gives CASSEFGEASLNEQFF.

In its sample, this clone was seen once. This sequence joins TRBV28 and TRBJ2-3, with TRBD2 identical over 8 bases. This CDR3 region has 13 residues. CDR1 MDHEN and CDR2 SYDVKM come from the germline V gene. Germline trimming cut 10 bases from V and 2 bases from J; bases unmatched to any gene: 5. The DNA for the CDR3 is TGTGCCATCGGCGGGAGGAACACAGATACGCAGTATTTT. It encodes CAIGGRNTDTQYF.

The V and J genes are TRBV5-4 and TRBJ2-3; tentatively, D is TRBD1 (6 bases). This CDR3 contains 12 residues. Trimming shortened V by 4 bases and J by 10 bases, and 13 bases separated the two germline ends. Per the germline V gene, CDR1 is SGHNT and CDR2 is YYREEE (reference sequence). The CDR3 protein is CASSQSRGSQYF. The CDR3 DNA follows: TGTGCCAGCAGCCAATCCAGGGGATCGCAGTATTTT.

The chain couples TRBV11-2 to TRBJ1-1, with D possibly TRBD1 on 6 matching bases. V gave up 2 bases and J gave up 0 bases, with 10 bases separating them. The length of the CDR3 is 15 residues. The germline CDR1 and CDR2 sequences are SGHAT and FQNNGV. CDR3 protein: CASSLFRTVNTEAFF. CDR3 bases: TGTGCCAGCAGCTTATTTCGGACAGTGAACACTGAAGCTTTCTTT.